This T cell receptor beta chain emerged from a study of shared clonotypes between healthy human individuals. CD45RO-negative CD8 cells positively selected for CCR7 made up the naive population, which excluded terminally differentiated effector memory CD45RA+ cells. A single count supports this clone. The antigen is not known. Study outcomes and limitations: A limitation of the genetic and exposure-history diversity represented arose from few donors. Memory subsets generally showed smaller estimated richness than naive subsets did.

The CDR3 is 17 residues long. Germline CDR1 and CDR2: SEHNR and FQNEAQ (reference sequence). V shed 2 bases and J 2 bases; nucleotides not matched to a gene: 8. An assay was performed, and its level was deep. Genomic DNA from each subset was divided evenly over several immunoSEQ plates. Sequenced by immunoSEQ multiplex PCR; TCRdb stores in-frame clones only, minus some. Altogether about 2.1 million clones are present, around 95% being singletons, with the ten largest covering around 1.7%. The clonotype was recovered from a man between 18 and 29 years old in good health. Some clones in this sample may be carry-over from other donors' samples. Sequenced: naive CD8+ T cells from PBMCs. This chain links TRBV7-9 with TRBJ2-1; 8 bases agree with TRBD2. Here the CDR3 reads CASSLTSGLTTYNEQFF. The DNA of the CDR3 is TGTGCCAGCAGCTTAACTAGCGGTCTAACTACCTACAATGAGCAGTTCTTC.